The 31 T cell receptor beta chains below come from one sample, sequenced in a study of T-cell reconstitution after alpha-beta-depleted transplantation in children. As it was prepared, the TCRbeta library received unique molecular identifiers. TCRdb redid the calling of the PCR reads with MiXCR, one entry per CDR3 protein. The sample contains 250,000 to 300,000 distinct CDR3 sequences, 9.5% to 10% of which appear only once. The source was PBMCs from the stem cell graft donor, collected from the stem cell graft. The receptors stem from a human donor who donated a stem cell graft to a child with SCID.

This clonotype occurred many times. The chain recombines TRBV29-1 with TRBJ1-1, with D unclear. The germline V gene encodes CDR1 SQVTM and CDR2 ANQGSEA. This CDR3 comprises 13 residues. Trimming removed 0 bases from V and 0 bases from J, with 5 bases in between. CDR3 loop: CSVEDSLNTEAFF. The CDR3 region has the DNA TGCAGCGTTGAAGACAGTCTGAACACTGAAGCTTTCTTT.

A few counts support this clonotype. The chain combines TRBV27 with TRBJ2-1; tentatively, D is TRBD1 (5 bases). Germline CDR1 is MNHEY and CDR2 is SMNVEV (reference sequence). The CDR3 runs 13 residues. The V end lost 5 bases, the J end lost 6 bases, and 11 bases lay between the germline ends. CDR3 coding DNA: TGTGCCAGCAGTCTTGACAGCTTCAATGAGCAGTTCTTC. It codes for CASSLDSFNEQFF.

In its sample, this clonotype was seen a few times. V usage is TRBV12-3 or TRBV12-4 and J usage is TRBJ2-3; D is undetermined. V lost 7 bases and J 0 bases, leaving 14 bases between the germline ends. The CDR3 runs 15 residues. CDR3 residues: CASNQEGHSTDTQYF. The CDR3 nucleotides read TGTGCCAGCAACCAGGAAGGCCACAGCACAGATACGCAGTATTTT.

In this sample, this clonotype turned up many times. The V gene is TRBV6-5, the J gene TRBJ2-5; D tentatively fits TRBD1 or TRBD2 (5 bases each). Germline V lookup: CDR1 MNHEY, CDR2 SVGAGI. The CDR3 loop spans 13 amino acids. V dropped 4 bases and J dropped 7 bases, with 13 bases sitting between them. For the CDR3, the DNA is TGTGCCAGCAGTTTCCGGGACGGTGGGACCCAGTACTTC. This sequence encodes CASSFRDGGTQYF.

A few counts support this clonotype. The CDR3 spells CASSFKGYEQYF. CDR3 bases: TGTGCCAGCAGCTTTAAGGGCTACGAGCAGTACTTC. V is TRBV7-9 and J is TRBJ2-7; D is unclear. Trimming removed 3 bases from V and 3 bases from J, with 6 bases in between. The CDR3 sequence is 12 residues long. Germline assignment: CDR1 SEHNR and CDR2 FQNEAQ (reference sequence).

This chain links TRBV5-1 with TRBJ1-1, with D perhaps matching TRBD1 (5 bases). The CDR3 consists of 14 residues. Germline V gene sequence: CDR1 SGHRS, CDR2 YFSETQ. V lost 5 bases to trimming and J lost 1 base, with 12 bases between them. The CDR3 bases are TGCGCCAGCAGAGGACCCCAGGGGAACACTGAAGCTTTCTTT. Encoded protein: CASRGPQGNTEAFF.

This clonotype was counted at least ten times. The CDR3 coding sequence is TGTGCCAGCAGTTATTCTCCGGGACAGGGGATCTACAATGAGCAGTTCTTC. This codes for CASSYSPGQGIYNEQFF. The J gene is TRBJ2-1, the V gene TRBV6-5; 10 nucleotides line up with TRBD1. Germline V gives CDR1 MNHEY, CDR2 SVGAGI. After removal of 3 bases from V and 3 bases from J, the junction contained 8 bases not matched to a gene. This CDR3 is 17 amino acids long.

This clonotype was seen only a few times. The chain is built from TRBV5-1 and TRBJ1-1, with D uncertain. Trimming removed 2 bases at V and 8 bases at J, with 13 bases between. This CDR3 region has 13 residues. Germline V CDR1 and CDR2: SGHRS, YFSETQ. The chain's CDR3 is CASSFPDGEEAFF. DNA of the CDR3: TGCGCCAGCAGCTTCCCGGACGGGGAAGAAGCTTTCTTT.

This clonotype turned up a few times. The chain couples TRBV12-3 or TRBV12-4 to TRBJ1-1; D unclear. Trimming removed 3 bases at V and 6 bases at J, with 8 bases between. This CDR3 has 12 residues. The CDR3 here is CASSFPGAEAFF. CDR3 DNA sequence: TGTGCCAGCAGTTTCCCCGGGGCTGAAGCTTTCTTT.

This clonotype was counted many times. J is TRBJ2-3 and V is TRBV5-1; D gene ambiguous. The CDR3 contains 14 residues. V shed 0 bases and J shed 1 base, with 6 bases lying between them. Germline assignment: CDR1 SGHRS and CDR2 YFSETQ. The CDR3 nucleotides read TGCGCCAGCAGCTTGGTTATTGGCACAGATACGCAGTATTTT. Its translation is CASSLVIGTDTQYF.

Worth noting for this clonotype: A much more abundant neighbour one base away suggests this may be a read error. This chain connects TRBV3-1 to TRBJ2-1; D is uncertain. The CDR3 loop spans 14 amino acids. V lost 6 bases to trimming and J lost 8 bases, with 17 bases between them. Germline V gene data show CDR1 as LGHDT and CDR2 as YNNKEL (reference sequence). This chain's CDR3 is CASRLTVAGDEQFF. The DNA for the CDR3 is TGTGCCAGCAGACTAACAGTGGCAGGCGATGAGCAGTTCTTC.

J is TRBJ1-1 and V is TRBV12-3 or TRBV12-4; D gene ambiguous. This CDR3 spans 13 amino acids. Trimming removed 4 bases from V and 6 bases from J, with 12 bases in between. This chain's CDR3 is CASSYHTNSEAFF. In DNA form, the CDR3 reads TGTGCCAGCAGTTATCATACCAACTCTGAAGCTTTCTTT.

The chain recombines TRBV13 with TRBJ2-5, with TRBD1 matching 11 bases. CDR1 and CDR2 from the germline V gene are PRHDT and FYEKMQ (reference sequence). The CDR3 contains 14 residues. The V segment lost 10 bases and the J segment 1 base; nucleotides outside the gene matches: 5. Here the CDR3 reads CATSGQGVQETQYF. CDR3 in DNA: TGTGCCACCTCGGGACAGGGGGTCCAAGAGACCCAGTACTTC.

The V call is TRBV27, the J call TRBJ2-7; the match to TRBD1 covers 7 bases. The CDR3 contains 13 residues. Germline lookup yields CDR1 MNHEY and CDR2 SMNVEV (reference sequence). Trimming cost V 6 bases and J 7 bases; bases outside gene matches: 9. As DNA, the CDR3 is TGTGCCAGCAGCTACACAGGGGCGCAGGAGCAGTACTTC. It translates to CASSYTGAQEQYF.

V and J are TRBV7-9 and TRBJ2-5; possibly TRBD1 or TRBD2 for D (5 bases each). The CDR3 has 13 amino acids. Germline lookup yields CDR1 SEHNR and CDR2 FQNEAQ (reference sequence). V dropped 8 bases and J dropped 6 bases, with 16 bases sitting between them. CDR3 in DNA: TGTGCCAGCCGGGACGAAGGGAGAAAGACCCAGTACTTC. Its protein product is CASRDEGRKTQYF.

The table lists this clonotype with many counts. This rearrangement joins TRBV29-1 to TRBJ2-3; D ambiguous. The germline V and J ends were trimmed by 0 bases and 2 bases, with 12 bases remaining between them. The CDR3 consists of 15 residues. Germline V CDR1 and CDR2: SQVTM, ANQGSEA. CDR3 in amino acids: CSVEEGMGITDTQYF. In DNA form, the CDR3 reads TGCAGCGTTGAAGAAGGGATGGGGATCACAGATACGCAGTATTTT.

A few counts support this clonotype. This rearrangement joins TRBV20-1 to TRBJ2-7, with D perhaps matching TRBD1 (6 bases). Germline-derived CDR1 and CDR2 are DFQATT and SNEGSKA (reference sequence). CDR3 length equals 11 residues. V was shortened by 5 bases and J by 9 bases, with 14 bases between the two germline ends. CDR3 in DNA: TGCAGTGCTTGGGTAGGGGGTAGGCAGTACTTC. Protein: CSAWVGGRQYF.

In this sample, this clonotype turned up many times. Relative to the germline gene, one junction end is altered; a read error may explain this. The rearrangement joins TRBV20-1 to TRBJ1-6; tentatively, D is TRBD1 (5 bases). CDR3 length: 15 residues. The germline gives CDR1 DFQATT, CDR2 SNEGSKA (reference sequence). The CDR3 sequence: CSALGRDGYNSALHF. In DNA, the CDR3 is TGCAGTGCTCTAGGGCGGGACGGATATAATTCAGCCCTCCACTTT.

This clonotype was detected ten times or more. The chain links TRBV5-6 to TRBJ2-7, with D unclear. This CDR3 has 13 residues. Germline CDR1 SGHDT, CDR2 YYEEEE. Deletions cut 1 base from V and 3 bases from J, with 8 bases between. The CDR3 nucleotides read TGTGCCAGCAGCTTGACCCGTAACTACGAGCAGTACTTC. Translated, it gives CASSLTRNYEQYF.

In its sample, this clonotype was seen a few times. This chain connects TRBV2 to TRBJ2-3; tentative D call: TRBD2 (6 bases). The V and J ends lost 3 bases and 6 bases respectively, with 16 bases between them. From germline, CDR1 is SNHLY and CDR2 FYNNEI. CDR3 length equals 15 residues. CDR3 DNA: TGTGCCAGCAGTGACGGCTGGTTGGAGGGGGATACGCAGTATTTT. It specifies CASSDGWLEGDTQYF.

This clonotype has ten or more counts. The V gene is TRBV9, the J gene TRBJ2-1; 9 nucleotides agree with TRBD2. The junction had 16 bases not matched to a gene; V was cut back by 0 bases and J by 0 bases. The CDR3 has 21 amino acids. Germline loops: CDR1 SGDLS, CDR2 YYNGEE. The CDR3 region has the DNA TGTGCCAGCAGCGTAGCTTTATTTCGGGCTAGCGGGGAGAGCTCCTACAATGAGCAGTTCTTC. Protein product: CASSVALFRASGESSYNEQFF.

This clonotype was counted between two and nine times. V gene TRBV29-1 combines with J gene TRBJ2-5, with TRBD2 matching 7 bases. The V gene's germline CDR1 is SQVTM and CDR2 ANQGSEA. Germline trimming cut 8 bases from V and 5 bases from J; bases unmatched to any gene: 8. The CDR3 loop spans 12 amino acids. CDR3 loop: CSQGTIRETQYF. CDR3 in DNA: TGCAGCCAAGGGACTATCCGGGAGACCCAGTACTTC. Full variable domain (outside the CDR3, taken from reference TRBV29-1 and TRBJ2-5): SAVISQKPSRDICQRGTSLTIQCQVDSQVTMMFWYRQQPGQSLTLIATANQGSEATYESGFVIDKFPISRPNLTFSTLTVSNMSPEDSSIYLCSQGTIRETQYFGPGTRLLVL.

This clonotype was recorded a few times. The chain has TRBV5-1 and TRBJ2-7; unclear D gene. From germline, CDR1 is SGHRS and CDR2 YFSETQ. Deletions cut 2 bases from V and 5 bases from J, with 20 bases between. The CDR3 totals 16 residues. The CDR3 protein is CASSFGPQSWADEQYF. The CDR3 nucleotides read TGCGCCAGCAGCTTCGGACCCCAATCGTGGGCTGACGAGCAGTACTTC.

J is TRBJ2-3 and V is TRBV12-3 or TRBV12-4; D unclear. V was cut by 7 bases and J by 4 bases, with 12 bases left in between. The CDR3 extends over 13 amino acids. The DNA for the CDR3 is TGTGCCAGCACCTACGGTAGTTCAGATACGCAGTATTTT. Protein sequence: CASTYGSSDTQYF.

The chain joins TRBV14 to TRBJ2-6; no clear D gene. CDR1 and CDR2 from the germline V gene are SGHDN and FVKESK. Trimming removed 1 base from V and 0 bases from J, with 13 bases in between. The CDR3 spans 18 residues. CDR3 sequence: CASSQVLVEVSGANVLTF. The CDR3 region has the DNA TGTGCCAGCAGCCAAGTTTTAGTTGAAGTCTCTGGGGCCAACGTCCTGACTTTC.

At least ten counts were recorded for this clonotype. The V call is TRBV3-1, the J call TRBJ2-7; 8 bases line up with TRBD1. The V and J ends lost 3 bases and 2 bases, in that order; junction bases with no gene match: 12. The CDR3 is made up of 17 amino acids. From germline, CDR1 is LGHDT and CDR2 YNNKEL (reference sequence). The CDR3 loop is CASSHLGGRGLPYEQYF. CDR3 nucleotides: TGTGCCAGCAGCCATTTAGGTGGCAGGGGGCTCCCCTACGAGCAGTACTTC.

In its sample, this clonotype was seen a few times. One end of the junction is discordant with germline, which a read error may explain. The chain joins TRBV20-1 to TRBJ2-7; the match to TRBD2 covers 8 bases. This CDR3 has 16 residues. Germline CDR1 reads DFQATT; CDR2 reads SNEGSKA (reference sequence). CDR3 amino acids: CCARDIGAGDPYEQYF. Written as DNA, the CDR3 is TGCTGTGCTAGAGATATCGGAGCGGGGGACCCCTACGAGCAGTACTTC.

The chain combines TRBV4-2 with TRBJ2-7; 7 bases line up with TRBD2. V lost 0 bases and J lost 2; bases outside the gene matches: 7. Germline V gives CDR1 LGHNA, CDR2 YNFKEQ. This CDR3 comprises 16 residues. The CDR3 loop is CASSQDSGGWAYEQYF. CDR3 bases: TGTGCCAGCAGCCAAGATTCGGGGGGTTGGGCCTACGAGCAGTACTTC.

This clonotype showed up many times. This chain uses TRBV18 with TRBJ1-6; D not certain. The CDR3 extends over 15 amino acids. Germline V lookup: CDR1 KGHSH, CDR2 LQKENI. Trimming removed 0 bases at V and 5 bases at J, with 8 bases between. This chain's CDR3 is CASSPPGGNNSPLHF. The CDR3, as DNA: TGTGCCAGCTCACCACCAGGCGGGAATAATTCACCCCTCCACTTT.

This clonotype was seen only a few times. The J gene is TRBJ1-6, the V gene TRBV5-1; D is possibly TRBD1 (5 bases). V was clipped by 0 bases and J by 9 bases, with 13 bases between them. The CDR3 sequence is 15 residues long. Germline CDR1 reads SGHRS; CDR2 reads YFSETQ. The DNA for the CDR3 is TGCGCCAGCAGCTTGGTTACAGGTTCGGCTTCACCCCTCCACTTT. This translates into CASSLVTGSASPLHF.

The chain recombines TRBV11-3 with TRBJ2-7, with 8 bases matching TRBD1. The germline V gene encodes CDR1 SGHNT and CDR2 YENEEA. Germline trimming cut 8 bases from V and 5 bases from J; bases unmatched to any gene: 8. This CDR3 region has 13 residues. The CDR3 reads CASSGTGIHEQYF. The CDR3 DNA follows: TGTGCCAGCTCAGGGACAGGAATCCACGAGCAGTACTTC.